This T cell receptor beta chain derives from a study of liver allograft versus peripheral blood T cells. Study summary: Within transplanted livers, the T cell receptor repertoires were examined and compared against the repertoires present in the peripheral blood of liver transplant recipients.

The table lists this clonotype with many counts. TCRdb reanalysed the reads using MiXCR and keeps one entry per CDR3 protein. The profile shows a few thousand distinct CDR3 sequences, more than 13% of them singletons. The CDR3 length is 16 residues. After removal of 1 base from V and 0 bases from J, the junction contained 6 bases not matched to a gene. Germline lookup yields CDR1 DFQATT and CDR2 SNEGSKA (reference sequence). The rearrangement uses TRBV20-1 and TRBJ1-5, with 7 bases fitting TRBD1. This TCR came from a human patient who had a liver transplant. Some T cells may possibly be graft donor cells. The DNA of the CDR3 is TGCAGTGCTAGAGCCCGACAGGGACCTAGCAATCAGCCCCAGCATTTT. Translating gives CSARARQGPSNQPQHF.